The entry below gives a single T cell receptor beta chain sequence along with its context. Its target antigen remains unknown. No much larger clone exists at a distance of one base, and base qualities are not known. Hyperthyroidism was defined as stable when no progression to ophthalmopathy occurred within 18 months of follow-up. The hyperthyroidism patients were 18 to 65 years old and newly diagnosed, with a disease duration of less than 2 months. Anyone with other autoimmune diseases, uncontrolled infections, pregnancy or lactation was excluded from the study. Diagnosis relied on clinical symptoms, serum thyroxine, TRAb, thyroid ultrasound and orbital computed tomography. Using Ficoll-Paque density gradient centrifugation, PBMCs were isolated from 8.5 to 10 ml of fresh peripheral blood. Trizol reagent was used to extract the total RNA, and its quality was then checked on an Agilent 2100 Bioanalyzer.

These data are taken from a study of Graves' ophthalmopathy and Graves' hyperthyroidism (dated by TCRdb to about 2018). Background for the entire study: Peripheral blood was collected at initial diagnosis, prior to any treatment. The study used signatures of the TCR beta repertoire to tell Graves' ophthalmopathy apart from Graves' hyperthyroidism and to predict which patients would progress to ophthalmopathy. In total, approximately 130 blood samples were TCR-sequenced: 40 to 45 ophthalmopathy, some 75 hyperthyroidism and some 17 hyperthyroidism-to-ophthalmopathy patients. To explore V-J signatures distinguishing ophthalmopathy from hyperthyroidism, a discovery set of about a hundred patients (around 44 ophthalmopathy, over 55 stable hyperthyroidism) was enrolled. An independent validation cohort comprised 18 hyperthyroidism patients and about 16 patients who later progressed from hyperthyroidism to ophthalmopathy. In five to seven hyperthyroidism patients, the T-cell repertoire of thyroid tissue was compared with the T-cell repertoire of blood. Following sample collection, hyperthyroidism patients were given methimazole at a starting dose of 30 mg daily, and ophthalmopathy patients were given high-dose intravenous methylprednisolone. The roughly 94 discovery patients were randomly divided into training and test sets at a 7:3 ratio.

CDR1 and CDR2 are read off the germline V gene as MNHEY and SVGEGT. The V end gives up 6 bases and the J end 2 bases, leaving 8 bases in the junction not matched to a gene. The CDR3 sequence holds 17 residues, the cysteine and phenylalanine included. CDR3 DNA only is kept here, 51 bases in frame from base 1. On the study overall, not on this receptor specifically: Among expanded thyroid clonotypes with frequency above 0.001, most also showed up in blood, which suggests that blood repertoires may reflect the thyroid immune response. In cross-validation, the 13-signature model distinguished ophthalmopathy from stable hyperthyroidism with nearly 90% sensitivity and nearly 82% specificity, and in the test set the corresponding values were roughly 80% and 76%. In validation, the model predicted ophthalmopathy progression with nearly 71% sensitivity and approximately 72% specificity; 12 predicted patients were CT-confirmed with GO in a median of approximately six months. No statistical method was used to predetermine the sample size, and group allocation was not hidden from the investigators.

For repertoire sequencing, TCR beta CDR3 regions were amplified from RNA transcripts. A first-round RT-PCR used HTBI primers with the Qiagen OneStep RT-PCR kit, followed by a second-round multiplex PCR, size selection and purification. Libraries were sequenced on an Illumina HiSeq2000 using paired-end 100 bp reads. The paper's data handling went like this. SOAPnuke was used to process the reads, throwing out any read that had adapters, had uncalled bases, had a mean Phred below 15, or lacked an exact constant-primer or identifier match. COPE v1.2.5 was used to merge the high-quality paired reads. Each unique nucleotide sequence was treated as a clonotype, and MiTCR v1.1 was used to align the clonotypes to the IMGT TRB V, D and J references. Analysis was restricted to V-J combinations with a frequency above 0.0001, which covered approximately 99% of repertoires. A TCR clonal expansion and chaos score per V-J combination was defined as the ratio of F50 clonal expansion to chaos observed in the TCRdist matrix. Welch's t-statistics and random forest were used to narrow the features down to around twelve V-J combinations, which were then fed into a naive Bayes classifier. The similarity between thyroid and blood repertoires was quantified using the Morisita-Horn index. TCRdb applied fastp at Q25 and MiXCR to the public reads, then kept only in-frame beta chains. Each CDR3 protein gets just one entry, which takes the most common genes and DNA from the rows behind it. The V and J calls here are based on TCRdb, not the publication. Present in this sample are hundreds of thousands of distinct CDR3 sequences, 22% of which were seen just once. The ten most abundant clones make up 7.1% of the sample.

This receptor was obtained from a woman aged 18-29 years with stable Graves' hyperthyroidism. Some clones in this sample may be carry-over from other donors' samples. Donor details come from another sample of the same person, matched by shared clones. The specimen sequenced was peripheral blood. The V gene is TRBV6-2 or TRBV6-3 and the J gene is TRBJ1-6; TRBD1 lines up with 9 middle nucleotides. The CDR3 region has the sequence CASSDWTGDAYNSPLHF. The nucleotide sequence reads as follows: TGTGCCAGCAGCGATTGGACAGGGGACGCCTATAATTCACCCCTCCACTTT.